The 21 T cell receptor beta chains below all came from one sample that was sequenced in a study of cytomegalovirus exposure and HLA in healthy donors (dated by TCRdb to about 2017). The library was built by means of the immunoSEQ multiplex PCR assay. A mixture of 60 forward primers for TCR Vbeta segments and 13 reverse primers for TCR Jbeta segments was used in the multiplex PCR. The table was pulled from immuneACCESS by TCRdb, which kept in-frame rearrangements only. Such tables lose some clones; where checked, under half of the loss comes from unresolved V genes, and the rest has no known cause. Here the sample has about 180,000 clones; roughly 75% occur a single time. The ten largest clones represent 2.5% of the sample. Material: PBMCs. These receptors all stem from a female donor in good health and CMV-seronegative.

J is TRBJ1-1 and V is TRBV28, with D perhaps matching TRBD1 (6 bases). Trimming shortened V by 3 bases and J by 1 base, and 12 bases separated the two germline ends. Germline V lookup: CDR1 MDHEN, CDR2 SYDVKM. The CDR3 is 15 amino acids. CDR3 in amino acids: CASSFMGARNTEAFF. CDR3 DNA sequence: TGTGCCAGCAGTTTCATGGGGGCGCGGAACACTGAAGCTTTCTTT.

This clone was recorded once. The chain has TRBV29-1 and TRBJ2-3; TRBD2 might be the D (6 bases). The length of the CDR3 is 14 residues. CDR1 SQVTM and CDR2 ANQGSEA come from the germline V gene. Trimming removed 3 bases at V and 1 base at J, with 11 bases between. The CDR3 DNA sequence: TGCAGCGTTGATACTAGCAGGGGCACAGATACGCAGTATTTT. It codes for CSVDTSRGTDTQYF.

This chain uses TRBV30 with TRBJ1-3, with D possibly TRBD1 on 6 matching bases. Deletions cut 4 bases from V and 0 bases from J, with 10 bases between. Germline V gene data show CDR1 as GTSNPN and CDR2 as SVGIG (reference sequence). There are 14 residues in the CDR3. The CDR3 nucleotides read TGTGCCTGGAACCCAGGGGCCTCTGGAAACACCATATATTTT. This translates into CAWNPGASGNTIYF.

The gene calls are TRBV19 and TRBJ2-7; 8 nucleotides agree with TRBD2. CDR1 is LNHDA and CDR2 is SQIVND in the germline V gene (reference sequence). Losses at the gene ends were 6 bases for V and 0 bases for J; bases not matched to a gene: 4. CDR3 length equals 14 residues. CDR3 sequence: CASRQRELSYEQYF. The CDR3 region has the DNA TGTGCCAGTAGGCAGCGGGAGCTCTCCTACGAGCAGTACTTC.

The V call is TRBV4-3, the J call TRBJ2-3, with a tentative D call TRBD1 (5 bases). CDR3 length equals 13 residues. Trimming left V 6 bases short and J 3 bases short, with 10 bases between. The germline gives CDR1 LGHNA, CDR2 YSLEER. CDR3: CASSRRGTDTQYF. For the CDR3, the DNA is TGCGCCAGCAGTCGAAGGGGTACAGATACGCAGTATTTT.

The J gene is TRBJ1-2, the V gene TRBV30; TRBD1 might be the D (6 bases). CDR1 GTSNPN and CDR2 SVGIG come from the germline V gene (reference sequence). Trimming removed 7 bases from V and 3 bases from J, with 9 bases in between. The CDR3 runs to 11 residues. DNA for the CDR3: TGTGCCTTACAGGGCGACTATGGCTACACCTTC. Translation gives CALQGDYGYTF.

The V gene is TRBV29-1, the J gene TRBJ2-1, with 13 bases fitting TRBD2. V lost 4 bases and J lost 8; bases outside the gene matches: 8. Germline loops: CDR1 SQVTM, CDR2 ANQGSEA. The CDR3 has 15 amino acids. Written as DNA, the CDR3 is TGCAGCGTTGGCCGAGGGACTAGCGGGATCGATGAGCAGTTCTTC. This gives the protein CSVGRGTSGIDEQFF.

This clone was observed once. CDR3 in amino acids: CAWSVLHRTLTGELFF. DNA of the CDR3: TGTGCCTGGAGTGTACTCCACAGGACCCTCACCGGGGAGCTGTTTTTT. This chain links TRBV30 with TRBJ2-2; possibly TRBD1 for D (5 bases). CDR1 is GTSNPN and CDR2 is SVGIG in the germline V gene (reference sequence). V was clipped by 0 bases and J by 4 bases, with 15 bases between them. The length of the CDR3 is 16 residues.

This chain links TRBV5-8 with TRBJ2-3, with TRBD1 as a possible D gene (6 bases). Germline loops: CDR1 SGHTS, CDR2 YDEGEE. CDR3 size: 14 residues. The germline V and J ends were trimmed by 4 bases and 3 bases, with 12 bases remaining between them. In nucleotides, the CDR3 is TGTGCCAGCAGCCTTGGACAGACTACAGATACGCAGTATTTT. It encodes CASSLGQTTDTQYF.

The chain carries TRBV6-1 and TRBJ1-5; TRBD1 aligns across 10 bases. The CDR3 totals 15 residues. The germline V gene encodes CDR1 MNHNS and CDR2 SASEGT. Unmatched junction bases numbered 4, after V lost 6 bases and J lost 2 bases. CDR3 in amino acids: CASRGTGAGNQPQHF. The CDR3 DNA follows: TGTGCCAGCAGGGGGACAGGGGCAGGCAATCAGCCCCAGCATTTT.

This clone was recorded only once. The genes are TRBV19 and TRBJ2-2, with D tentatively TRBD2 (7 bases). The CDR3 extends over 16 amino acids. Per germline, CDR1 LNHDA and CDR2 SQIVND (reference sequence). V was cut by 10 bases and J by 6 bases, with 24 bases left in between. CDR3 nucleotide sequence: TGTGCCATCACAACCTGGGGGGGCGCCGGTGCCGGGGAGCTGTTTTTT. It codes for CAITTWGGAGAGELFF. Looking up the rest from reference TRBV19 and TRBJ2-2 gives the full variable domain: DGGITQSPKYLFRKEGQNVTLSCEQNLNHDAMYWYRQDPGQGLRLIYYSQIVNDFQKGDIAEGYSVSREKKESFPLTVTSAQKNPTAFYLCAITTWGGAGAGELFFGEGSRLTVL.

The CDR3 DNA is TGTGCCAGCAGCCGAGGGGGCGCGGACTATGGCTACACCTTC. Its protein product is CASSRGGADYGYTF. V and J are TRBV4-2 and TRBJ1-2; 7 bases agree with TRBD1. Trimming at V came to 4 bases and at J to 3 bases, leaving 5 bases not matched to a gene. Germline CDR1 reads LGHNA; CDR2 reads YNFKEQ. CDR3 length: 14 residues.

This clone has a single count. This chain connects TRBV10-3 to TRBJ2-5; 9 nucleotides line up with TRBD1. The DNA end lines up better with TRBJ2-7; the J call may be wrong. From germline, CDR1 is ENHRY and CDR2 SYGVKD. The CDR3 sequence is 14 residues long. CDR3: CAIRDTGGKYEQYF. CDR3 DNA sequence: TGTGCCATCAGGGATACAGGGGGCAAGTACGAGCAGTACTTC.

The chain has TRBV11-2 and TRBJ2-2; D is possibly TRBD2 (6 bases). The germline gives CDR1 SGHAT, CDR2 FQNNGV. Trimming pared 0 bases from V and 4 bases from J, leaving 9 bases between. The CDR3 is made up of 15 amino acids. CDR3 residues: CASSLDWRGTGELFF. The CDR3 DNA follows: TGTGCCAGCAGCTTAGATTGGCGGGGCACCGGGGAGCTGTTTTTT.

The chain uses TRBV9 and TRBJ1-2; 8 positions agree with TRBD1. Germline CDR1 reads SGDLS; CDR2 reads YYNGEE. This CDR3 is 16 amino acids long. Trimming removed 3 bases from V and 0 bases from J; junction bases left unmatched: 7. The CDR3 bases are TGTGCCAGCAGCGCCGACATGACAGGGGCTAACTATGGCTACACCTTC. It translates to CASSADMTGANYGYTF.

J is TRBJ2-2 and V is TRBV28, with 7 bases lining up with TRBD1. In germline, CDR1 is MDHEN, CDR2 SYDVKM. J was trimmed by 4 bases and V by 8 bases; bases with no gene match: 16. CDR3 size: 17 residues. The CDR3 loop reads CASGPTGTALGTGELFF. CDR3 nucleotides: TGTGCCAGCGGGCCGACCGGGACAGCCCTAGGCACCGGGGAGCTGTTTTTT.

This clone was detected only once. The V and J genes are TRBV27 and TRBJ1-1; no firm D call. This CDR3 contains 13 residues. Trimming took off 2 bases at V and 4 bases at J, with 8 bases between the two ends. CDR1 is MNHEY, CDR2 SMNVEV, per germline (reference sequence). The CDR3 protein is CASSLGQATEAFF. CDR3 DNA: TGTGCCAGCAGTTTAGGGCAGGCCACTGAAGCTTTCTTT.

This chain links TRBV27 with TRBJ2-3; a weak D match, TRBD2 (7 bases). Germline CDR1 and CDR2: MNHEY and SMNVEV (reference sequence). CDR3 length equals 17 residues. Trimming left V 3 bases short and J 6 bases short, with 22 bases between. The CDR3 reads CASSLTGGGRVGDTQYF. The CDR3 nucleotides are TGTGCCAGCAGTTTGACTGGGGGCGGGAGAGTCGGGGATACGCAGTATTTT.

The gene calls are TRBV28 and TRBJ1-5, with TRBD1 as a possible D gene (5 bases). Deletions cut 5 bases from V and 4 bases from J, with 15 bases between. CDR3 length: 15 residues. Germline lookup yields CDR1 MDHEN and CDR2 SYDVKM. In DNA form, the CDR3 reads TGTGCCAGCAGTGAAGGGGCATCTGGGAATCAGCCCCAGCATTTT. Its protein product is CASSEGASGNQPQHF.

This clone was detected once. The chain joins TRBV18 to TRBJ1-5; no definite D call. Germline CDR1 KGHSH, CDR2 LQKENI. V was cut by 1 base and J by 5 bases, with 12 bases left in between. The CDR3 has 15 residues. This CDR3 is CASSPLEGSDQPQHF. CDR3 DNA sequence: TGTGCCAGCTCACCACTTGAGGGCAGCGATCAGCCCCAGCATTTT.

CDR3 in DNA: TGTGCCAGTAGTATAGGGCAGGGCACCGGGGAGCTGTTTTTT. This translates into CASSIGQGTGELFF. This chain joins TRBV19 and TRBJ2-2; the D gene is possibly TRBD1 (5 bases). V was shortened by 1 base and J by 4 bases, with 7 bases between the two germline ends. CDR3 length: 14 amino acids. CDR1 LNHDA and CDR2 SQIVND come from the germline V gene (reference sequence).